Listed below are T cell receptor beta chains from one sample, sequenced in a study of a mutant IDH1 vaccine in newly diagnosed glioma. These receptors' antigens are unknown. Assay used: immunoSEQ multiplex PCR; TCRdb lists only in-frame clones, some missing. Here the sample spans fewer than 70,000 clones, around 91% being singletons. The sample consisted of PBMCs, taken from a glioma patient whose treatment included an IDH1 peptide vaccine. All receptors come from a man aged 35-49 years with glioma. CDR3s include the opening cysteine and the closing phenylalanine or tryptophan. A D gene is named only where the DNA matches it firmly. Not every row has a clone size; where given, it reads once, few, many or a size class.

16 TRBJ1-1 TRBV4-2 NA NA CASSQDRGGPHTEAFF TGTGCCAGCAGCCAAGATCGGGGAGGGCCCCACACTGAAGCTTTCTTT
12 TRBJ2-1 TRBV6-6 NA NA CASSNPYNEQFF TGTGCCAGCAGTAACCCCTACAATGAGCAGTTCTTC
14 TRBJ2-7 TRBV7-9 NA NA CASSPSLGVAEQYF TGTGCCAGCAGCCCCAGTCTGGGGGTTGCCGAGCAGTACTTC
14 TRBJ2-1 TRBV2 NA TRBD2 CASGLAEYYNEQFF TGTGCCAGCGGACTAGCAGAATACTACAATGAGCAGTTCTTC
15 TRBJ2-3 TRBV14 NA NA CASSQDRTSTDTQYF TGTGCCAGCAGCCAAGATAGGACTAGCACAGATACGCAGTATTTT
14 TRBJ2-3 TRBV7-2 NA NA CASSSAPNTDTQYF TGTGCCAGCAGCTCCGCCCCTAACACAGATACGCAGTATTTT
14 TRBJ2-3 TRBV5-5 once NA CASSWGGNTDTQYF TGTGCCAGCAGCTGGGGCGGGAACACAGATACGCAGTATTTT
13 TRBJ1-1 TRBV6-4 NA NA CASSPGDDTEAFF TGTGCCAGCAGTCCGGGTGATGATACTGAAGCTTTCTTT
14 TRBJ1-2 TRBV7-2 NA NA CASSLEGKNYGYTF TGTGCCAGCAGCTTAGAAGGCAAGAACTATGGCTACACCTTC
15 TRBJ2-2 TRBV7-2 NA TRBD2 CASSWSGGVPGELFF TGTGCCAGCAGCTGGAGCGGGGGGGTTCCCGGGGAGCTGTTTTTT
15 TRBJ1-1 TRBV6-5 NA NA CASSYSGRPNTEAFF TGTGCCAGCAGTTACTCTGGCAGGCCGAACACTGAAGCTTTCTTT
14 TRBJ1-6 TRBV28 NA NA CASSSGGSRSPLHF TGTGCCAGCAGTTCCGGAGGGTCGAGATCACCCCTCCACTTT
16 TRBJ2-7 TRBV25-1 NA TRBD2 CASSGSSGEISYEQYF TGTGCCAGCAGTGGCTCTAGCGGGGAGATCTCCTACGAGCAGTACTTC
14 TRBJ1-2 TRBV5-1 NA NA CASSSLSRNYGYTF TGCGCCAGCAGCTCCCTCTCCAGAAACTATGGCTACACCTTC
14 TRBJ2-3 TRBV30 NA TRBD1 CAWSVGRGPDTQYF TGTGCCTGGAGTGTCGGCAGGGGGCCAGATACGCAGTATTTT
18 TRBJ2-6 TRBV2 NA TRBD1 CASSARRQGDSGANVLTF TGTGCCAGCAGTGCCCGGAGACAGGGGGACTCTGGGGCCAACGTCCTGACTTTC
16 TRBJ1-2 TRBV6-6 NA NA CASSTGQTLFNYGYTF TGTGCCAGCAGCACCGGACAGACATTATTTAACTATGGCTACACCTTC
13 TRBJ1-1 TRBV28 NA NA CASSLIMGNEAFF TGTGCCAGCAGTCTTATTATGGGTAACGAAGCTTTCTTT
14 TRBJ1-6 TRBV7-2 NA NA CASSWELTNSPLHF TGTGCCAGCAGCTGGGAGCTTACCAATTCACCCCTCCACTTT
15 TRBJ2-1 TRBV11-2 NA TRBD1 CASSLVQGAYNEQFF TGTGCCAGCAGCTTAGTTCAGGGGGCATACAATGAGCAGTTCTTC
16 TRBJ2-7 TRBV15 NA NA CATSREKARLSYEQYF TGTGCCACCAGCAGAGAAAAAGCGCGCCTATCCTACGAGCAGTACTTC
16 TRBJ1-3 TRBV11-2 NA NA CASSRWGRSSGNTIYF TGTGCCAGCAGCCGGTGGGGGAGGAGCTCTGGAAACACCATATATTTT
14 TRBJ1-2 TRBV6-1 NA NA CASSEAGALYGYTF TGTGCCAGCAGTGAAGCAGGGGCCCTCTATGGCTACACCTTC
18 TRBJ1-2 TRBV18 NA TRBD1 CASSPMRDRGLFVTGYTF TGTGCCAGCTCACCCATGAGGGACAGGGGGCTTTTTGTGACTGGCTACACCTTC
13 TRBJ1-1 TRBV5-5 NA NA CASSLVTRTEAFF TGTGCCAGCAGCTTGGTCACGCGCACTGAAGCTTTCTTT
14 TRBJ1-1 TRBV5-4 NA NA CASSLGGMDTEAFF TGTGCCAGCAGCTTGGGGGGAATGGACACTGAAGCTTTCTTT
14 TRBJ1-1 TRBV7-6 NA NA CASSRREGNTEAFF TGTGCCAGCAGCCGCCGGGAGGGGAACACTGAAGCTTTCTTT
15 TRBJ2-7 TRBV6-5 few TRBD1 CASSTSAGTDYEQYF TGTGCCAGCAGTACCTCGGCCGGGACAGACTACGAGCAGTACTTC
15 TRBJ1-1 TRBV19 NA NA CASSISGTKNTEAFF TGTGCCAGTAGTATAAGTGGGACAAAGAACACTGAAGCTTTCTTT
16 TRBJ2-7 TRBV4-3 medium-sized NA CASSQDRATGQYEQYF TGCGCCAGCAGCCAAGATCGAGCGACAGGACAATACGAGCAGTACTTC
15 TRBJ1-2 TRBV4-1 NA TRBD1 CASSQASGTGESYTF TGCGCCAGCAGCCAAGCTTCCGGGACAGGGGAAAGCTACACCTTC
14 TRBJ2-3 TRBV6-4 NA TRBD2 CASSVAGGPDTQYF TGTGCCAGCAGTGTAGCGGGAGGGCCAGATACGCAGTATTTT
16 TRBJ2-1 TRBV19 NA NA CASSIPARGPYNEQFF TGTGCCAGTAGTATCCCGGCCAGGGGCCCCTACAATGAGCAGTTCTTC
14 TRBJ1-4 TRBV30 NA NA CAWSLGGANEKLFF TGTGCCTGGAGTTTAGGGGGGGCTAATGAAAAACTGTTTTTT
13 TRBJ1-2 TRBV19 NA NA CASSPQGNYGYTF TGTGCCAGTAGCCCTCAGGGAAACTATGGCTACACCTTC